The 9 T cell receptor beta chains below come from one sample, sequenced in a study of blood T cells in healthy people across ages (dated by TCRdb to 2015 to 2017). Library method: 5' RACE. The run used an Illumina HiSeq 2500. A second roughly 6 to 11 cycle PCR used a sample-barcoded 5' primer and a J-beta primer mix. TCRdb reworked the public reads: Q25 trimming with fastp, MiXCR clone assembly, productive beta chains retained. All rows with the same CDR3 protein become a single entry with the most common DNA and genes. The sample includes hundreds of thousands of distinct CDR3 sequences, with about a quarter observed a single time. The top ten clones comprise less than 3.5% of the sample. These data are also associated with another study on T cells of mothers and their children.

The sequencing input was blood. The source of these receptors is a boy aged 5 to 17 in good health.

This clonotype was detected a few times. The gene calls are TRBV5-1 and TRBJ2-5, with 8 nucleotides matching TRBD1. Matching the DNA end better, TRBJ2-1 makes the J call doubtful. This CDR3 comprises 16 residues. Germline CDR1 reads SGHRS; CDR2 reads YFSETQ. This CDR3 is CASSLQGGDPYNEQFF. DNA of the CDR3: TGCGCCAGCAGCTTACAGGGGGGCGATCCGTACAATGAGCAGTTCTTC.

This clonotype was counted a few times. CDR3 residues: CASSPSGGGAAEQYF. CDR3 nucleotide sequence: TGTGCCAGCAGCCCATCGGGCGGGGGGGCCGCCGAGCAGTACTTC. The rearrangement uses TRBV3-1 and TRBJ2-7, with 9 bases matching TRBD2. CDR3 length equals 15 residues. Germline CDR1 and CDR2: LGHDT and YNNKEL (reference sequence). The V segment lost 4 bases and the J segment 6 bases; nucleotides outside the gene matches: 10.

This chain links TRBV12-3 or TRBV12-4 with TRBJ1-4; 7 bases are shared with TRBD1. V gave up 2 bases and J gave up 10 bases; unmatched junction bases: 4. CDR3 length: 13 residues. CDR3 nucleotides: TGTGCCAGCAGTTTATCAGGGGGGGCAAAACTGTTTTTT. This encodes CASSLSGGAKLFF.

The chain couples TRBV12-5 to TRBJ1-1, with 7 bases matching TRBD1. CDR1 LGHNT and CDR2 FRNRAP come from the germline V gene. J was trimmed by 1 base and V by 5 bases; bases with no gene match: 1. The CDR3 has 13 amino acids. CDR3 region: CASGRQGNTEAFF. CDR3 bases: TGTGCTAGTGGTAGACAGGGGAACACTGAAGCTTTCTTT.

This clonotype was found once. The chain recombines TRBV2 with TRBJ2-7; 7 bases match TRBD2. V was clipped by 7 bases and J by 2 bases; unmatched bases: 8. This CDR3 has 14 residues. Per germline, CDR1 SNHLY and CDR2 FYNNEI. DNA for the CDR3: TGTGCCAGCAAAATGGGAGGGACTCCCTACGAGCAGTACTTC. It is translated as CASKMGGTPYEQYF. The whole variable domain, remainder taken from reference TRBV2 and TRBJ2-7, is EPEVTQTPSHQVTQMGQEVILRCVPISNHLYFYWYRQILGQKVEFLVSFYNNEISEKSEIFDDQFSVERPDGSNFTLKIRSTKLEDSAMYFCASKMGGTPYEQYFGPGTRLTVT.

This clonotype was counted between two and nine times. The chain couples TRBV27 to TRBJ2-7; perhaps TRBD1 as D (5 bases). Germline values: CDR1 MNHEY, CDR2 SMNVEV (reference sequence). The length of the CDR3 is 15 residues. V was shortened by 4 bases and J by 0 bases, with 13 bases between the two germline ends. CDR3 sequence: CASSSPFGASYEQYF. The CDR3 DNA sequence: TGTGCCAGCAGTTCCCCCTTTGGGGCCTCCTACGAGCAGTACTTC.

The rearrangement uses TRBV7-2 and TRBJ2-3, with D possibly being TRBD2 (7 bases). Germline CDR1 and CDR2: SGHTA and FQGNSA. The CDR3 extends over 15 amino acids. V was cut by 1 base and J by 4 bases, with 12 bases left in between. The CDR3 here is CASSLVRGGADTQYF. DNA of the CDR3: TGTGCCAGCAGCTTAGTAAGAGGGGGGGCAGATACGCAGTATTTT.

DNA for the CDR3: TGCAGTGCTAGAGATTCAGCGGGGGGCCTTGAAAAACTGTTTTTT. Amino acid sequence: CSARDSAGGLEKLFF. The rearrangement links TRBV20-1 to TRBJ1-4, with TRBD1 as a possible D gene (6 bases). V lost 0 bases and J lost 7, with 15 bases in between. Germline CDR1 reads DFQATT; CDR2 reads SNEGSKA (reference sequence). The CDR3 sequence is 15 residues long.

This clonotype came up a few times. CDR3 in amino acids: CASSPPGGRIGTGELFF. Here the CDR3 DNA reads TGTGCCAGCAGCCCACCCGGGGGGCGGATAGGCACCGGGGAGCTGTTTTTT. The V and J genes are TRBV12-3 or TRBV12-4 and TRBJ2-2, with D maybe TRBD2 (7 bases). This CDR3 has 17 residues. V was clipped by 6 bases and J by 4 bases, with 21 bases between them.